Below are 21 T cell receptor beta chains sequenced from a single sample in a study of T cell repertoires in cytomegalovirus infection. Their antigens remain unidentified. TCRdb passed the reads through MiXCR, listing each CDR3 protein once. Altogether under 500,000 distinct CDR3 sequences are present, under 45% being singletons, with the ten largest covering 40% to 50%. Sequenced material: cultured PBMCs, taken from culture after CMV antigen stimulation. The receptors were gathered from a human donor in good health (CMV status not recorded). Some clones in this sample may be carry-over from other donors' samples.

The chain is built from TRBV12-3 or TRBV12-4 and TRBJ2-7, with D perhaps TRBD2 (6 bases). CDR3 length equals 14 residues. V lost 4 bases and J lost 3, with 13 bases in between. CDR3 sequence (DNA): TGTGCCAGCAGTTGGCGGGGTCAGGGCTACGAGCAGTACTTC. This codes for CASSWRGQGYEQYF.

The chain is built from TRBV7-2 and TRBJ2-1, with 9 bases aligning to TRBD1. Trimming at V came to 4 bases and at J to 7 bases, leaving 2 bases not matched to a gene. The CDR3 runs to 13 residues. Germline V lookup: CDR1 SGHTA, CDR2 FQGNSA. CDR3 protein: CASSSGTGNEQFF. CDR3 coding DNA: TGTGCCAGCAGCTCCGGGACAGGGAATGAGCAGTTCTTC.

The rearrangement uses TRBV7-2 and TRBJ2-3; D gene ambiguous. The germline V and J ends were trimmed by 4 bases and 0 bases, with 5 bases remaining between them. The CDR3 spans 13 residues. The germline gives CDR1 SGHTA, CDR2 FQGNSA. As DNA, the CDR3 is TGTGCCAGCAGCTGGGTTAGCACAGATACGCAGTATTTT. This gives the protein CASSWVSTDTQYF.

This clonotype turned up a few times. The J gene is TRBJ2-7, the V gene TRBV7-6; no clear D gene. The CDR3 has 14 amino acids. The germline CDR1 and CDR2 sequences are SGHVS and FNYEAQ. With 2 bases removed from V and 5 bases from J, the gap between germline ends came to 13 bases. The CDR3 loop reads CASSLNPGRHEQYF. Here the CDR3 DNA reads TGTGCCAGCAGCTTAAATCCGGGTCGGCACGAGCAGTACTTC.

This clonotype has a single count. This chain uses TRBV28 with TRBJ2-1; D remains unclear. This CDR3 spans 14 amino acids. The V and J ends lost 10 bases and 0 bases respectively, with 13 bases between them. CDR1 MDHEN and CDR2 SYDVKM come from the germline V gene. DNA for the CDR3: TGTGCCACCGTCGCGGAAAGCTCCTACAATGAGCAGTTCTTC. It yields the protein CATVAESSYNEQFF.

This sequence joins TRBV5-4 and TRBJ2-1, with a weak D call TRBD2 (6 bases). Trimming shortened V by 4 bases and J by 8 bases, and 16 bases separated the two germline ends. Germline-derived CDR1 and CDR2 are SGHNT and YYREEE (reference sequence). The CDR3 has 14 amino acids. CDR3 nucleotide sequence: TGTGCCAGCAGCCCGACGACTAGTTCGGATGAGCAGTTCTTC. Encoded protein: CASSPTTSSDEQFF.

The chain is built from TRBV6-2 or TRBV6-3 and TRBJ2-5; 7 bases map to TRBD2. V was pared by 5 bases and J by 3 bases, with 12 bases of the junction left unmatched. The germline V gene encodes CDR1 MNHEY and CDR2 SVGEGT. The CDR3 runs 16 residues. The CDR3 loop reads CASSPRAWLAEETQYF. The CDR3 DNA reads TGTGCCAGCAGTCCGCGCGCGTGGCTAGCGGAAGAGACCCAGTACTTC.

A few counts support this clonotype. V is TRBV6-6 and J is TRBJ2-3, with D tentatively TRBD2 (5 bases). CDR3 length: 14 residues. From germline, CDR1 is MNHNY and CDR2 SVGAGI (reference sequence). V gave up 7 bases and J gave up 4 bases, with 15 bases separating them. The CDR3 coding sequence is TGTGCCAGCATGGGGAGCGGATCCCCAGATACGCAGTATTTT. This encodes CASMGSGSPDTQYF.

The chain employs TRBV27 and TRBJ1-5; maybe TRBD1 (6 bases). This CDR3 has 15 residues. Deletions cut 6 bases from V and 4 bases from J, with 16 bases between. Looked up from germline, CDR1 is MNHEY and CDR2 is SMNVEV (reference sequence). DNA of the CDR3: TGTGCCAGCAGAGGGGGGGGGGCCATAAATCAGCCCCAGCATTTT. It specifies CASRGGGAINQPQHF.

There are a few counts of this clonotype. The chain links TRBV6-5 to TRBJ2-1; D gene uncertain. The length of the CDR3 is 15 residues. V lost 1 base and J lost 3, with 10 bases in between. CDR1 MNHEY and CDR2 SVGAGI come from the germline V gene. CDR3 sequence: CASSYYLNLYNEQFF. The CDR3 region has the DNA TGTGCCAGCAGTTACTACCTAAACCTCTACAATGAGCAGTTCTTC.

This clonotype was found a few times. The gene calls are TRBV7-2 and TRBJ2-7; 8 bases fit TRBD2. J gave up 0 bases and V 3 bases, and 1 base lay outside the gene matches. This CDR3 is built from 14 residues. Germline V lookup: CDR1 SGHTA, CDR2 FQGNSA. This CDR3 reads CASSFGGASYEQYF. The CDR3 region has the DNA TGTGCCAGCAGCTTCGGGGGGGCCTCCTACGAGCAGTACTTC.

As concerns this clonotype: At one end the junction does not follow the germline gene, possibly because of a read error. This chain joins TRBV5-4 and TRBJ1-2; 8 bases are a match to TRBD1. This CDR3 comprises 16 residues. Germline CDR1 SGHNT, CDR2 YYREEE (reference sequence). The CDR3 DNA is TGTGCCGGCAGCTCTGGAATAGTATCCCCGGACAGGGACGACACCTTC. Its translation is CAGSSGIVSPDRDDTF. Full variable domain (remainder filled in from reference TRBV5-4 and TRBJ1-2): ETGVTQSPTHLIKTRGQQVTLRCSSQSGHNTVSWYQQALGQGPQFIFQYYREEENGRGNFPPRFSGLQFPNYSSELNVNALELDDSALYLCAGSSGIVSPDRDDTFGSGTRLTVV.

The CDR3: CASCRDGNQPQHF. The CDR3 region has the DNA TGTGCCAGCTGCCGGGACGGCAATCAGCCCCAGCATTTT. This sequence joins TRBV28 and TRBJ1-5; a possible D gene is TRBD1 (5 bases). Trimming removed 8 bases from V and 2 bases from J, with 10 bases in between. CDR3 length equals 13 residues. Per germline, CDR1 MDHEN and CDR2 SYDVKM.

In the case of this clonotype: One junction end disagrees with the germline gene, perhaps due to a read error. CDR3 sequence reads: CASKRRRDRGNYGYNF. The CDR3 bases are TGTGCCAGCAAACGACGCCGGGACAGGGGGAACTATGGCTACAACTTC. The chain uses TRBV12-3 or TRBV12-4 and TRBJ1-2; 11 bases match TRBD1. The CDR3 is 16 amino acids.

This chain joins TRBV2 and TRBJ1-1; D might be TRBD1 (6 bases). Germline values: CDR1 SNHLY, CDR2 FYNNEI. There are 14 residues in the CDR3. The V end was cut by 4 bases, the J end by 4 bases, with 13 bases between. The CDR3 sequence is CASSGGPWSTEAFF. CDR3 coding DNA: TGTGCCAGCAGTGGGGGGCCGTGGAGCACTGAAGCTTTCTTT. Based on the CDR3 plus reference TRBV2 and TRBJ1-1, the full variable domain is EPEVTQTPSHQVTQMGQEVILRCVPISNHLYFYWYRQILGQKVEFLVSFYNNEISEKSEIFDDQFSVERPDGSNFTLKIRSTKLEDSAMYFCASSGGPWSTEAFFGQGTRLTVV.

The CDR3 here is CASSWNPGNTIYF. DNA of the CDR3: TGTGCCAGCAGCTGGAATCCTGGAAACACCATATATTTT. This chain uses TRBV7-6 with TRBJ1-3; D uncertain. Deletions cut 4 bases from V and 2 bases from J, with 6 bases between. Germline V gene sequence: CDR1 SGHVS, CDR2 FNYEAQ. The CDR3 length is 13 residues.

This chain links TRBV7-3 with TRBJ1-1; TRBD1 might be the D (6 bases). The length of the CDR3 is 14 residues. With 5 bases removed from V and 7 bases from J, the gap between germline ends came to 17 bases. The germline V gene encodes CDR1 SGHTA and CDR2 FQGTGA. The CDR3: CASSPILGANEAFF. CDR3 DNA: TGTGCCAGCAGCCCCATCTTGGGGGCGAATGAAGCTTTCTTT.

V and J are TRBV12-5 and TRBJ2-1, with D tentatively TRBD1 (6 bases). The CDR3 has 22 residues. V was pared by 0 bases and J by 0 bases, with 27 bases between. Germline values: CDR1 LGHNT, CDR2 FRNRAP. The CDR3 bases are TGTGCTAGTGGTTTGGTACGTGATTGGGGGCGGCGGCAAGTAAGCTCCTACAATGAGCAGTTCTTC. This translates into CASGLVRDWGRRQVSSYNEQFF.

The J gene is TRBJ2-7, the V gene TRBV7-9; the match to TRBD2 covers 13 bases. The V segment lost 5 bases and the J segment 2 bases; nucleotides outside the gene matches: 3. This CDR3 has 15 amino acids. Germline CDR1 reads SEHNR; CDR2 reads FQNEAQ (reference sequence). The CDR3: CASSKLAGGPYEQYF. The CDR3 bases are TGTGCCAGCAGCAAACTAGCGGGAGGGCCCTACGAGCAGTACTTC.

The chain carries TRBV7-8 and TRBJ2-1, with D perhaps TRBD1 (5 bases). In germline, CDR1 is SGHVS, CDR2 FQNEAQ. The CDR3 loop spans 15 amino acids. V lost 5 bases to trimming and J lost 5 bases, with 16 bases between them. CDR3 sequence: CASSPYRLTNNEQFF. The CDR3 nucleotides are TGTGCCAGCAGCCCATACAGGCTAACTAACAATGAGCAGTTCTTC.

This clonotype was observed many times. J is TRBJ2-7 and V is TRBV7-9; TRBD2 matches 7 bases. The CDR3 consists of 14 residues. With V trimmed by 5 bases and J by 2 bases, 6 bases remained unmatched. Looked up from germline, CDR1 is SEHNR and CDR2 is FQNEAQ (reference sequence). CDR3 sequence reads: CASSQAGFTYEQYF. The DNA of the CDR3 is TGTGCCAGCAGCCAAGCGGGATTCACCTACGAGCAGTACTTC. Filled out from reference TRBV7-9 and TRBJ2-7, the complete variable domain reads DTGVSQNPRHKITKRGQNVTFRCDPISEHNRLYWYRQTLGQGPEFLTYFQNEAQLEKSRLLSDRFSAERPKGSFSTLEIQRTEQGDSAMYLCASSQAGFTYEQYFGPGTRLTVT.